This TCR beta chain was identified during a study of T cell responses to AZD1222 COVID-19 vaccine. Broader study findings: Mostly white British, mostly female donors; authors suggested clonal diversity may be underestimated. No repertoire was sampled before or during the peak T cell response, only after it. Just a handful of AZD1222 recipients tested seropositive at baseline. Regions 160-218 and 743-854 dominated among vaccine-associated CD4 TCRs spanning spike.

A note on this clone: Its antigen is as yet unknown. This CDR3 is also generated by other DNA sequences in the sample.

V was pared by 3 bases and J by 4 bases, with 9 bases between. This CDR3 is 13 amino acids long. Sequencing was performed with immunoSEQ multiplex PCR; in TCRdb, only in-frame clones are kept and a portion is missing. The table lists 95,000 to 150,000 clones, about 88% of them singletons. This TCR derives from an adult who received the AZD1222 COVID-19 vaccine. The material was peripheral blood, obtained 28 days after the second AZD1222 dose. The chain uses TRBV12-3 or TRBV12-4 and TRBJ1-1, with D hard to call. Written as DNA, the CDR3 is TGTGCCAGCAGTTTGGACCGGGTCACTGAAGCTTTCTTT. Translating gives CASSLDRVTEAFF.